A selection of T cell receptor beta chains follows, all from one sample in a study of cytomegalovirus exposure and HLA in healthy donors. Produced via immunoSEQ multiplex PCR; TCRdb's table is partial and in-frame only. The repertoire holds roughly 120,000 clones, roughly 80% seen once, with 4.5% to 5% in the top ten. Sequenced: PBMCs. Receptors originate from a man aged 45 to 65 in good health and CMV-seropositive. CDR3s include the opening cysteine and the closing phenylalanine or tryptophan. A D gene is named only where the DNA matches it firmly. Clone size, where shown, is once, few, many, or a class for clones that have expanded.

D: TRBD1; V: TRBV14; J: TRBJ1-6; size: -; DNA: TGTGCCAGCAGCCATTTGACAGGGGGCTGGGATTCACCCCTCCACTTT; CDR3: CASSHLTGGWDSPLHF
D: TRBD2; V: TRBV7-9; J: TRBJ2-1; size: -; DNA: TGTGCCAGCAGCTTATGGTCCACCGGGGGGAGGAATGAGCAGTTCTTC; CDR3: CASSLWSTGGRNEQFF
D: TRBD1; V: TRBV5-4; J: TRBJ2-3; size: -; DNA: TGTGCCAGCAGCAGGGGACAGTCAGATACGCAGTATTTT; CDR3: CASSRGQSDTQYF
D: TRBD1; V: TRBV25-1; J: TRBJ1-1; size: once; DNA: TGTGCCAGCAGTGAGACAGGGGGGAACACTGAAGCTTTCTTT; CDR3: CASSETGGNTEAFF
D: -; V: TRBV28; J: TRBJ2-5; size: -; DNA: TGTGCCAGCAGCGAACGACAGTTTTTGAAGACCCAGTACTTC; CDR3: CASSERQFLKTQYF
D: -; V: TRBV19; J: TRBJ2-3; size: -; DNA: TGTGCCAGTAGTATGCGTGGTAGTAGCACAGATACGCAGTATTTT; CDR3: CASSMRGSSTDTQYF
D: -; V: TRBV5-1; J: TRBJ2-5; size: -; DNA: TGCGCCAGCAGCTTTGGTGGGGGAGGTCAGGAGACCCAGTACTTC; CDR3: CASSFGGGGQETQYF
D: -; V: TRBV5-5; J: TRBJ2-5; size: -; DNA: TGTGCCAGCAGCTTGGGCGGAGGCGGGTTCGAGACCCAGTACTTC; CDR3: CASSLGGGGFETQYF
D: -; V: TRBV30; J: TRBJ1-2; size: -; DNA: TGTGCCTGGGGGGAGCCCGACGGAAAAAACTATGGCTACACCTTC; CDR3: CAWGEPDGKNYGYTF
D: TRBD1; V: TRBV5-1; J: TRBJ1-2; size: -; DNA: TGCGCCAGCAGCTCCGGGACAGCGCGTAACTATGGCTACACCTTC; CDR3: CASSSGTARNYGYTF
D: -; V: TRBV5-1; J: TRBJ1-1; size: -; DNA: TGCGCCAGCAGCTTGGATGGGGGCCATAACACTGAAGCTTTCTTT; CDR3: CASSLDGGHNTEAFF
D: -; V: TRBV1; J: TRBJ2-5; size: -; DNA: TGCACCAGCAGCAATCCTAGCGGTCAAGAGACCCAGTACTTC; CDR3: CTSSNPSGQETQYF
D: -; V: TRBV27; J: TRBJ1-4; size: once; DNA: TGTGCCAGCAGTTTTATTGGGGCAGGTGAAAAACTGTTTTTT; CDR3: CASSFIGAGEKLFF
D: -; V: TRBV6-1; J: TRBJ2-2; size: -; DNA: TGTGCCAGCGAAGCGACAGGAGCCGGGGAGCTGTTTTTT; CDR3: CASEATGAGELFF
D: TRBD1; V: TRBV27; J: TRBJ2-3; size: -; DNA: TGTGCCAGCAGCTTCGACAGGGGGCGGACAGATACGCAGTATTTT; CDR3: CASSFDRGRTDTQYF
D: -; V: TRBV7-8; J: TRBJ1-1; size: -; DNA: TGTGCCAGCAGCTTAGATGAGAATACTGAAGCTTTCTTT; CDR3: CASSLDENTEAFF
D: TRBD2; V: TRBV4-2; J: TRBJ2-3; size: -; DNA: TGTGCCAGCAGCCAAGTGGCGGGGGGCACAGATACGCAGTATTTT; CDR3: CASSQVAGGTDTQYF
D: -; V: TRBV6-5; J: TRBJ2-7; size: -; DNA: TGTGCCAGTCAGGGGACAAACCCTCCCTACGAGCAGTACTTC; CDR3: CASQGTNPPYEQYF
D: -; V: TRBV19; J: TRBJ1-4; size: -; DNA: TGTGCCAGTAGTAAACAGGGAGGGGAAAAACTGTTTTTT; CDR3: CASSKQGGEKLFF
D: -; V: TRBV9; J: TRBJ2-2; size: -; DNA: TGTGCCAGCAGCGAGAGCTCGCTGAACACCGGGGAGCTGTTTTTT; CDR3: CASSESSLNTGELFF
D: TRBD1; V: TRBV29-1; J: TRBJ1-2; size: -; DNA: TGCAGCGTCGGATTATCCGGACAGGGACGGTCCTATGGCTACACCTTC; CDR3: CSVGLSGQGRSYGYTF
D: TRBD2; V: TRBV28; J: TRBJ2-5; size: few; DNA: TGTGCCAGCACCCTTAGCGGGGGCCCAACGGGGAAGGAGGCCCAGTACTTC; CDR3: CASTLSGGPTGKEAQYF
D: TRBD1; V: TRBV6-5; J: TRBJ1-6; size: -; DNA: TGTGCCAGCAGTTACTCCGGGACAGGGAATTCACCCCTCCACTTT; CDR3: CASSYSGTGNSPLHF
D: -; V: TRBV7-3; J: TRBJ2-3; size: -; DNA: TGTGCCAGCAGCGGGACCCGAGCGGACTACACAGATACGCAGTATTTT; CDR3: CASSGTRADYTDTQYF
D: TRBD2; V: TRBV7-2; J: TRBJ2-7; size: -; DNA: TGTGCCACGGGACTAGCGGGAGGGGACGAGCAGTACTTC; CDR3: CATGLAGGDEQYF
D: -; V: TRBV5-1; J: TRBJ2-1; size: -; DNA: TGCGCCAGCAGCTTGAAGCAGGGGGGATTATACAATGAGCAGTTCTTC; CDR3: CASSLKQGGLYNEQFF
D: -; V: TRBV5-1; J: TRBJ1-2; size: few; DNA: TGCGCCAGCAGCCAGAGGGCCTTAGCGGACGGCTACACCTTC; CDR3: CASSQRALADGYTF
D: -; V: TRBV5-6; J: TRBJ1-6; size: -; DNA: TGTGCCAGCAGCTTGGGAAGAGGTTCACACCTCCACTTT; CDR3: CASSLGRGSHLHF
D: -; V: TRBV7-9; J: TRBJ2-2; size: -; DNA: TGTGCCAGCACCCGGGGGGCCGCGAACACCGGGGAGCTGTTTTTT; CDR3: CASTRGAANTGELFF
D: TRBD1; V: TRBV7-9; J: TRBJ2-5; size: few; DNA: TGTGCCAGCAGCTCCCCGGGACAGCAGTACTTC; CDR3: CASSSPGQQYF
D: TRBD1; V: TRBV6-5; J: TRBJ2-7; size: -; DNA: TGTGCCAGCAGAAGGACAGGGGGCTACGAGCAGTACTTC; CDR3: CASRRTGGYEQYF
D: TRBD1; V: TRBV18; J: TRBJ1-6; size: -; DNA: TGTGCCAGCTCTCCCCAGGCGACAGGGGGATATTCACCCCTCCACTTT; CDR3: CASSPQATGGYSPLHF
D: -; V: TRBV7-9; J: TRBJ2-7; size: -; DNA: TGTTCCAGCAGCCGGGACTCCTACGAGCAGTACTTC; CDR3: CSSSRDSYEQYF